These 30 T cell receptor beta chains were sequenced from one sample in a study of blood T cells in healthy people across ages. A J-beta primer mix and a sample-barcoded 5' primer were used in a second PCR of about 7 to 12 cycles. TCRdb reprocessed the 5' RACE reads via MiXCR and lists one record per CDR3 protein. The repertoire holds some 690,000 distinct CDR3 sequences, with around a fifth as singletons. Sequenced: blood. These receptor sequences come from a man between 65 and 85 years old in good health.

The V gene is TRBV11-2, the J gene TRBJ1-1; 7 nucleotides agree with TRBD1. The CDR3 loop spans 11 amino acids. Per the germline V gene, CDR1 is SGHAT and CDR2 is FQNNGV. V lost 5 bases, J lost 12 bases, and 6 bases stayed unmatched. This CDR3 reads CASSPGTESFF. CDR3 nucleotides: TGTGCCAGCAGCCCAGGGACAGAGTCTTTCTTT.

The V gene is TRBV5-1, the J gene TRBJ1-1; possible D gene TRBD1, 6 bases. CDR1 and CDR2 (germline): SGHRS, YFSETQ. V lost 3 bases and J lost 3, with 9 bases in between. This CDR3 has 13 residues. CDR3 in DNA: TGCGCCAGCAGCTGGGGGGCAGACACTGAAGCTTTCTTT. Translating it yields CASSWGADTEAFF.

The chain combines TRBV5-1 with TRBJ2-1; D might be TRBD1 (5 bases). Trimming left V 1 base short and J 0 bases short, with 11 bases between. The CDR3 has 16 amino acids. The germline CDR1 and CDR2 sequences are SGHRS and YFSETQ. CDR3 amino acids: CASSLSRQISYNEQFF. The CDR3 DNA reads TGCGCCAGCAGCTTGTCGCGACAGATCTCCTACAATGAGCAGTTCTTC.

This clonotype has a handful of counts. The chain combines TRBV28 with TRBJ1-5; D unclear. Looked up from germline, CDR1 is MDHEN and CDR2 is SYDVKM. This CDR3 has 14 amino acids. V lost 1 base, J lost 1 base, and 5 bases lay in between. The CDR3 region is CASSLSQSNQPQHF. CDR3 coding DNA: TGTGCCAGCAGTTTATCACAGAGCAATCAGCCCCAGCATTTT.

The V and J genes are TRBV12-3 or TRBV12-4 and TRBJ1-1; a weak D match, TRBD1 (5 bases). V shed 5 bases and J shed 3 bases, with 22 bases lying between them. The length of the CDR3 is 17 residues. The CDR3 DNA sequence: TGTGCCAGCAGTCGGCGTGTAGGGGCTATACTCCACACTGAAGCTTTCTTT. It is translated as CASSRRVGAILHTEAFF.

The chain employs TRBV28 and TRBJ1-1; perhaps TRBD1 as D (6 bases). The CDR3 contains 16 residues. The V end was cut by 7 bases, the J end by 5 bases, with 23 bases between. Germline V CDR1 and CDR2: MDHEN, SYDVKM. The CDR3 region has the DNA TGTGCCAGCATCCCCCTAGGGGGGACGGAGGGGACTGAAGCTTTCTTT. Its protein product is CASIPLGGTEGTEAFF.

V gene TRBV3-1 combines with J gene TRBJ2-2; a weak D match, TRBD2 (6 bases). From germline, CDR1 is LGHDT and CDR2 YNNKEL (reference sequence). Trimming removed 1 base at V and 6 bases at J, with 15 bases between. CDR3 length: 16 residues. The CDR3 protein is CASSQGVGEVSGELFF. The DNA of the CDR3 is TGTGCCAGCAGCCAAGGTGTGGGGGAGGTCTCCGGGGAGCTGTTTTTT.

CDR3 in DNA: TGTGCCAGCAGTCCTTTTGGACAACAAGGGATCTATGGCTACACCTTC. Translation gives CASSPFGQQGIYGYTF. The gene calls are TRBV12-3 or TRBV12-4 and TRBJ1-2; tentatively, D is TRBD1 (5 bases). The ends were cut back, 5 bases at V and 4 bases at J, with 20 bases in the middle. CDR3 length equals 16 residues.

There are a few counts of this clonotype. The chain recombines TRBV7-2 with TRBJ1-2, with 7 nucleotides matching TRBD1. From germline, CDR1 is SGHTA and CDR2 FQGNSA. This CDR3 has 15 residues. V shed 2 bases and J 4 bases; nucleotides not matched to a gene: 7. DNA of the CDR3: TGTGCCAGCAGCTTAACGAACGACAGGGCCTATGGCTACACCTTC. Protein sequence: CASSLTNDRAYGYTF.

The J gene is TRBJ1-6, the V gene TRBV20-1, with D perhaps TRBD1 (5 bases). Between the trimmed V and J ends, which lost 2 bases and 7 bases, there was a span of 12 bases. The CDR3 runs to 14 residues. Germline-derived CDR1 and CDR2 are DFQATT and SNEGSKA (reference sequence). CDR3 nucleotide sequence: TGCAGTGCTAGACTGGGACCCGGCAATTCACCCCTCCACTTT. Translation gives CSARLGPGNSPLHF.

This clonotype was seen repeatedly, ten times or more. The CDR3 coding sequence is TGTGCCAGCAGTTACTCTGGGTTCAGGGAGACCCAGTACTTC. Translation gives CASSYSGFRETQYF. The J gene is TRBJ2-5, the V gene TRBV6-6, with D unresolved. Germline V gene lookup returns CDR1 MNHNY and CDR2 SVGAGI (reference sequence). Trimming shortened V by 0 bases and J by 5 bases, and 10 bases separated the two germline ends. CDR3 length: 14 amino acids.

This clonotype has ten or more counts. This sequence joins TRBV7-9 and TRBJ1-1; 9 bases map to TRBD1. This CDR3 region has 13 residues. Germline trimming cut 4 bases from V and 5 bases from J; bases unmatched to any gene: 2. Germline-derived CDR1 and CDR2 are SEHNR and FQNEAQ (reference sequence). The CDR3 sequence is CASSWGQGTEAFF. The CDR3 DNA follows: TGTGCCAGCAGCTGGGGACAGGGAACTGAAGCTTTCTTT.

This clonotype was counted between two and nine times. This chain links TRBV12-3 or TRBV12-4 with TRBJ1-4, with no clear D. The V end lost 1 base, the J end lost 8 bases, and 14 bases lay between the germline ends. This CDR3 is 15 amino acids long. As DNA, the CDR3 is TGTGCCAGCAGTTTAGGAGTCCCCCAAAGGGAAAAACTGTTTTTT. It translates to CASSLGVPQREKLFF.

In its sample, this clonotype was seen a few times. CDR3 coding DNA: TGTGCCAGCAGTCCTGGGGGGGCAGACAAACTGTTTTTT. Protein sequence: CASSPGGADKLFF. The chain carries TRBV25-1 and TRBJ1-4; D may be TRBD1 (6 bases). V lost 5 bases and J 11 bases, leaving 15 bases between the germline ends. The CDR3 has 13 residues. The germline V gene has CDR1 MGHDK and CDR2 SYGVNS.

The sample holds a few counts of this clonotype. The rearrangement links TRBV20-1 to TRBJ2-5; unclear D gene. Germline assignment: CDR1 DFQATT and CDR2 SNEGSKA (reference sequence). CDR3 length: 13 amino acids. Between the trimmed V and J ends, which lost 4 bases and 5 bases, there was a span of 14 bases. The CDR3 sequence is CSANRPQWETQYF. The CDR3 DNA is TGCAGTGCTAACCGACCACAATGGGAGACCCAGTACTTC.

The DNA for the CDR3 is TGTGCCAGCAGCGGACTAGCGGCCCTGAGCCGCGCTGAGCAGTTCTTC. Its translation is CASSGLAALSRAEQFF. The chain recombines TRBV3-1 with TRBJ2-1; 10 positions agree with TRBD2. In germline, CDR1 is LGHDT, CDR2 YNNKEL (reference sequence). After removal of 5 bases from V and 9 bases from J, the junction contained 13 bases not matched to a gene. The CDR3 contains 16 residues.

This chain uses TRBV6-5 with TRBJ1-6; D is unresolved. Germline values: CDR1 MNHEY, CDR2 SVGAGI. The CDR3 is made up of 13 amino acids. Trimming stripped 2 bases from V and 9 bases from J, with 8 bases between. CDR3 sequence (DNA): TGTGCCAGCAGTTACCACAGTGGTTCACCCCTCCACTTT. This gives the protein CASSYHSGSPLHF.

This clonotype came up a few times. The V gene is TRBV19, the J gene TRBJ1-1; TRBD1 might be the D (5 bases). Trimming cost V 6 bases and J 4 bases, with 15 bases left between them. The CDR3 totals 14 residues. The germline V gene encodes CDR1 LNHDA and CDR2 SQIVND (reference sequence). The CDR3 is CASRGTLRGTEAFF. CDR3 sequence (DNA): TGTGCCAGTAGAGGGACGTTAAGGGGCACTGAAGCTTTCTTT.

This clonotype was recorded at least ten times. The CDR3 spells CASSWGGNQPQHF. Written as DNA, the CDR3 is TGTGCCAGCAGCTGGGGCGGCAATCAGCCCCAGCATTTT. V and J are TRBV7-2 and TRBJ1-5; perhaps TRBD1 as D (5 bases). Germline assignment: CDR1 SGHTA and CDR2 FQGNSA. Trimming left V 4 bases short and J 2 bases short, with 6 bases between. The CDR3 consists of 13 residues.

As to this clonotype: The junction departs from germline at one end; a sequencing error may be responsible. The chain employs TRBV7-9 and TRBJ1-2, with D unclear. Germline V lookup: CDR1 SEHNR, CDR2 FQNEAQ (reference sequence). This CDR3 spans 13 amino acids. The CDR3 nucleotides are TGTGCCAGCAGCTTAGAGGGAGGTTATGGCTGCACCTTC. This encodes CASSLEGGYGCTF.

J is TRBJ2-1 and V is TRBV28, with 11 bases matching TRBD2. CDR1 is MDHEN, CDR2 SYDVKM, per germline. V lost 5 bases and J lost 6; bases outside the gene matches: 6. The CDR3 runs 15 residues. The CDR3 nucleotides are TGTGCCAGCAGTAAGCTAGCGGGGGGTAGCAATGAGCAGTTCTTC. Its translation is CASSKLAGGSNEQFF.

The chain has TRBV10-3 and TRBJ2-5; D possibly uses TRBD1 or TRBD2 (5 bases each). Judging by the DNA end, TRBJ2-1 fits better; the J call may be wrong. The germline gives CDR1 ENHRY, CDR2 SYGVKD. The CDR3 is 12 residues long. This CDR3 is CAISPWGREQFF. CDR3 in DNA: TGTGCCATCAGTCCCTGGGGGAGAGAGCAGTTCTTC.

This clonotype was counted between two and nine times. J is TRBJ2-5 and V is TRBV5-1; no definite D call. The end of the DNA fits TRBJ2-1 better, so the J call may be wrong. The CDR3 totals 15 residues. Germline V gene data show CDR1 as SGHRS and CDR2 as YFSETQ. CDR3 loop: CASSLGAEYYNEQFF. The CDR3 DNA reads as TGCGCCAGCAGCTTGGGGGCGGAATATTACAATGAGCAGTTCTTC.

In nucleotides, the CDR3 is TGCAGTGCTAGGTTGGACAGGGGTCCTATGACCTATAATTCACCCCTCCACTTT. It codes for CSARLDRGPMTYNSPLHF. This chain links TRBV20-1 with TRBJ1-6; TRBD1 agrees at 9 bases. This CDR3 is built from 18 residues. From germline, CDR1 is DFQATT and CDR2 SNEGSKA (reference sequence). Trimming took 3 bases from V and 2 from J; bases not matched to a gene: 11.

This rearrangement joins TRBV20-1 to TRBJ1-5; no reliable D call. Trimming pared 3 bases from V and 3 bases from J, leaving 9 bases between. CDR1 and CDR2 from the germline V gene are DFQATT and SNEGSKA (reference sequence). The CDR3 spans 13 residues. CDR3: CSARRVANQPQHF. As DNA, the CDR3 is TGCAGTGCTAGGAGGGTCGCCAATCAGCCCCAGCATTTT.

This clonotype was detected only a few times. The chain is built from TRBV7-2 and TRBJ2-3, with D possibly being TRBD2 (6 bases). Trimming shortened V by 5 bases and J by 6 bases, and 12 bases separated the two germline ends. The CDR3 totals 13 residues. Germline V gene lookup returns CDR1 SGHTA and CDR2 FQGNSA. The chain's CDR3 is CASSRPTRDTQYF. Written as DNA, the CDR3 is TGTGCCAGCAGCAGACCGACTAGGGATACGCAGTATTTT.

CDR3 sequence reads: CSCFRTGSTGELFF. CDR3 coding DNA: TGCAGCTGTTTCCGGACAGGGTCCACCGGGGAGCTGTTTTTT. The chain recombines TRBV20-1 with TRBJ2-2; 8 bases match TRBD1. Per germline, CDR1 DFQATT and CDR2 SNEGSKA (reference sequence). CDR3 length equals 14 residues.

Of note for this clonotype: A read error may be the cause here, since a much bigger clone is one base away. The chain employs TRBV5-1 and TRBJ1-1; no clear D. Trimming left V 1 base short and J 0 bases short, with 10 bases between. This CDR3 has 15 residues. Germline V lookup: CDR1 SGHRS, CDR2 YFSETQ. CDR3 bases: TGCGCCAGCAGCTTGCCGGACGGCTTGAACACTGAAGCTTTCTTT. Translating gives CASSLPDGLNTEAFF.

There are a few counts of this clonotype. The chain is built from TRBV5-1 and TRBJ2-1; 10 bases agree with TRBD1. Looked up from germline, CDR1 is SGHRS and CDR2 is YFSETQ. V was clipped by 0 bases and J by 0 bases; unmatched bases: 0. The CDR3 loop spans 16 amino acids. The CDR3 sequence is CASSLGTGGSYNEQFF. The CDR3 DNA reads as TGCGCCAGCAGCTTGGGGACAGGGGGCTCCTACAATGAGCAGTTCTTC.

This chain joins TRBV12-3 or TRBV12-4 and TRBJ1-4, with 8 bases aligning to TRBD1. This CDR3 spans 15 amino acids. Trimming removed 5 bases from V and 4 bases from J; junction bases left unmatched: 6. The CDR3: CASSAGTGNNEKLFF. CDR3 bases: TGTGCCAGCAGTGCGGGGACAGGAAATAATGAAAAACTGTTTTTT.